What follows is one TCR beta chain and its context. The CDR3 has 16 amino acids. V was clipped by 8 bases and J by 3 bases; unmatched bases: 11. Looked up from germline, CDR1 is SGHRS and CDR2 is YFSETQ. Method: immunoSEQ multiplex PCR; TCRdb's copy keeps in-frame clones and lacks some. The data show around 40,000 clones, with 80% to 95% seen just once and 10% to 12% held by the top ten. Described time point: pretreatment peripheral blood. Locally advanced or metastatic urothelial carcinoma affected the patients. The record originates from a study of PD-L1 blockade in urothelial cancer. Study-wide background: Patients started atezolizumab around 2014, 1,200 mg intravenously every 3 weeks. About 90% of the roughly 30 patients were men who had bladder-origin urothelial cancer. Between 0 and 3 chemotherapy regimens preceded treatment for each patient.

The sample was PBMCs, taken around atezolizumab (anti-PD-L1) treatment. The chain has TRBV5-1 and TRBJ2-7; 13 bases map to TRBD2. The TCR sequence derives from a woman between 55 and 75 years old with urothelial cancer. CDR3 sequence: CARTSGRDPRIYEQYF. The CDR3 DNA is TGCGCCAGAACTAGCGGGAGGGACCCGAGGATCTACGAGCAGTACTTC.